This T cell receptor beta chain was recorded in a study of T cells in Graves' hyperthyroidism and ophthalmopathy. General observations from the study: Clonotypes that were expanded in thyroid above 0.001 mostly appeared in blood too. The model identified upcoming ophthalmopathy a median around 7.1 months ahead of onset.

Every diagnosis used clinical symptoms, serum thyroxine and TRAb, thyroid ultrasound and orbital computed tomography. Cells are PBMCs isolated from roughly 9.2 ml of fresh blood. This clonotype was seen repeatedly, ten times or more. The antigen remains undetermined. Researchers amplified the TCR beta CDR3 regions from RNA transcripts. TCR CDR3 regions were first amplified by RT-PCR with HTBI primers. Each CDR3 protein gets one entry after TCRdb re-called the multiplex PCR reads with MiXCR. This repertoire shows 400,000 to 500,000 distinct CDR3 sequences, approximately 13% found once; its top ten account for about 5%. Sequencing was done on a sample of blood. The sequence came from a woman aged 18-35 years with Graves' hyperthyroidism.

The CDR3 spells CASSSQGQLYQETQYF. CDR3 coding DNA: TGTGCCAGCAGCTCCCAAGGACAGTTGTACCAAGAGACCCAGTACTTC. J is TRBJ2-5 and V is TRBV13; tentatively, D is TRBD1 (6 bases). This CDR3 region has 16 residues. Germline CDR1 PRHDT, CDR2 FYEKMQ (reference sequence). V was clipped by 4 bases and J by 0 bases, with 15 bases between them. The full variable domain, in which reference TRBV13 and TRBJ2-5 provide the parts outside the CDR3, is AAGVIQSPRHLIKEKRETATLKCYPIPRHDTVYWYQQGPGQDPQFLISFYEKMQSDKGSIPDRFSAQQFSDYHSELNMSSLELGDSALYFCASSSQGQLYQETQYFGPGTRLLVL.